This T cell receptor beta chain derives from a study of CD8 T cells in Susac syndrome. With random hexamers, about 0.5 to 1 ug RNA was reverse transcribed. Across 54 Vbeta and 13 Jbeta, TCR beta CDR3 was amplified with immunoSEQ multiplex PCR. TCRdb used MiXCR to reprocess the immunoSEQ multiplex PCR reads, holding one entry per CDR3 protein. The sample consists of approximately 120,000 distinct CDR3 sequences, roughly 93% of them appearing once. CDR1 MNHEY and CDR2 SMNVEV come from the germline V gene (reference sequence). The V segment lost 3 bases and the J segment 2 bases; nucleotides outside the gene matches: 9. CDR3 length: 16 amino acids. Each multiple sclerosis control was a treatment-naive patient with relapsing-remitting disease that was either stable or active.

Sequencing used CD8+ T cells from PBMCs. The V call is TRBV27, the J call TRBJ2-5; TRBD2 matches at 7 bases. This receptor was obtained from a human donor with multiple sclerosis. CDR3 nucleotides: TGTGCCAGCAGTTTGGGGAGCGGGGTTAAACAAGAGACCCAGTACTTC. Protein sequence: CASSLGSGVKQETQYF.